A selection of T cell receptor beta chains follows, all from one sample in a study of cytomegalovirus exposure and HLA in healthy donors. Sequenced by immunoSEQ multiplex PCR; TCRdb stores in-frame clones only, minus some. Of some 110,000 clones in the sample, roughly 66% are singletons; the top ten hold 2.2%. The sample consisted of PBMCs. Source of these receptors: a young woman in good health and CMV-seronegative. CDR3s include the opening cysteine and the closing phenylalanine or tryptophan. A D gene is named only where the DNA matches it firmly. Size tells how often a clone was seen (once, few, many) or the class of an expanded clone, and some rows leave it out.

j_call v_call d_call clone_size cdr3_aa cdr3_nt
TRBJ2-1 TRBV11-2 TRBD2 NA CASSPTSAFSYNEQFF TGTGCCAGCAGCCCTACTAGCGCCTTCTCCTACAATGAGCAGTTCTTC
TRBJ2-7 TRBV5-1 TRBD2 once CASSLVVTSESYEQYF TGCGCCAGCAGCTTGGTTGTGACTAGCGAATCCTACGAGCAGTACTTC
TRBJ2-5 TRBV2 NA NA CASSLGEQYF TGTGCCAGCAGCCTAGGTGAGCAGTACTTC
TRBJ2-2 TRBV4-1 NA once CASSHPDRRTGELFF TGCGCCAGCAGCCATCCAGACAGGCGAACCGGGGAGCTGTTTTTT
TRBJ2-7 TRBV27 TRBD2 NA CASGGFRLAERPSYEQYF TGTGCCAGCGGGGGCTTTAGACTAGCGGAGAGGCCATCCTACGAGCAGTACTTC
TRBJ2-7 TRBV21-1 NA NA CASSKTGETYEQYF TGTGCCAGCAGCAAAACAGGGGAAACCTACGAGCAGTACTTC
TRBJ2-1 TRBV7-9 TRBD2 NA CASSSGLAGVYNEQFF TGTGCCAGCAGCTCCGGACTAGCGGGAGTATACAATGAGCAGTTCTTC
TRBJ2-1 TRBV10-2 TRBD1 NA CASLQGMERSEQFF TGCGCCAGCTTACAGGGGATGGAGCGGAGTGAGCAGTTCTTC
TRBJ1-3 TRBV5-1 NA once CASSSGRGGTSGNTIYF TGCGCCAGCAGCTCCGGTAGAGGAGGGACCTCTGGAAACACCATATATTTT
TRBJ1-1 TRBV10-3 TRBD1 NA CAVGQGAGTEAFF TGTGCCGTAGGACAGGGGGCTGGCACTGAAGCTTTCTTT
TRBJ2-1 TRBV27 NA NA CASRIVADGGQQFF TGTGCCAGCCGAATCGTGGCCGACGGGGGACAGCAGTTCTTC
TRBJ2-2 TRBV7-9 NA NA CASSFGTGELFF TGTGCCAGCAGCTTCGGCACCGGGGAGCTGTTTTTT
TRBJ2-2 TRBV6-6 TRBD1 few CASRGRDRATGELFF TGTGCCAGCAGAGGCCGGGACAGAGCCACCGGGGAGCTGTTTTTT
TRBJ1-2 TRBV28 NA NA CASSLLAAGACGYTF TGTGCCAGCAGTTTATTGGCGGCAGGGGCCTGTGGCTACACCTTC
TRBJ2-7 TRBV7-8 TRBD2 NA CASSLAGQAGVASPYEQYF TGTGCCAGCAGCTTAGCGGGGCAAGCGGGAGTAGCAAGCCCCTACGAGCAGTACTTC
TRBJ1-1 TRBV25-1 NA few CASSLGEDTEAFF TGTGCCAGCAGCTTAGGGGAGGACACTGAAGCTTTCTTT
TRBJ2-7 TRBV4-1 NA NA CASSQDYYVASSSYEQYF TGCGCCAGCAGCCAAGATTATTACGTAGCTTCTAGCTCCTACGAGCAGTACTTC
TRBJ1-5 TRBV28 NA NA CASSSGYRGNQPQHF TGTGCCAGCAGTTCAGGGTATCGAGGCAATCAGCCCCAGCATTTT
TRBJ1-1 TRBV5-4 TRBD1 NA CASSPPPGQDTNTEAFF TGTGCCAGCAGCCCCCCCCCGGGACAGGATACGAACACTGAAGCTTTCTTT
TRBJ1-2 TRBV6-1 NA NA CASSERSNYGYTF TGTGCCAGCAGTGAGCGGTCGAACTATGGCTACACCTTC
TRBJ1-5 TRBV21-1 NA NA CASSKDGGAQDQPQHF TGTGCCAGCAGCAAAGACGGGGGGGCGCAGGATCAGCCCCAGCATTTT
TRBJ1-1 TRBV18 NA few CASSAGADTEAFF TGTGCCAGCTCTGCGGGGGCAGACACTGAAGCTTTCTTT
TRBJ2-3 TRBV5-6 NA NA CASTEIPKRVDTQYF TGTGCCAGCACCGAAATTCCCAAGCGGGTAGATACGCAGTATTTT
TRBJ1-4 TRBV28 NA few CASSLRLSEKLFF TGTGCCAGCAGTTTACGGTTAAGTGAAAAACTGTTTTTT
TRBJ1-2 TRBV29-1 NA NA CSVEDSTGYGYTF TGCAGCGTTGAAGATTCAACAGGGTATGGCTACACCTTC
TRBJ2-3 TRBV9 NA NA CASSLTSLDTQYF TGTGCCAGCAGCCTCACATCTTTGGATACGCAGTATTTT
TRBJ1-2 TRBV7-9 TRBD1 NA CASTTTGGHYGYTF TGTGCCAGCACCACTACAGGGGGACACTATGGCTACACCTTC
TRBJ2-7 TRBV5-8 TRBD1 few CASSLQGDSYEQYF TGTGCCAGCAGCTTGCAGGGGGACTCCTACGAGCAGTACTTC
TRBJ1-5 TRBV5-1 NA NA CASSLEGQTGQPQHF TGCGCCAGCAGCTTGGAAGGGCAGACAGGTCAGCCCCAGCATTTT
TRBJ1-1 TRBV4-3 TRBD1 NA CASSPDRAAEAFF TGCGCCAGCAGCCCTGACAGGGCTGCTGAAGCTTTCTTT
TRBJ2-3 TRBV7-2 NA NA CASSLARYWDTQYF TGTGCCAGCAGCTTAGCGAGGTATTGGGATACGCAGTATTTT
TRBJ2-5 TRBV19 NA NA CASSTKGHITRETQYF TGTGCCAGTAGTACGAAGGGACACATAACTCGGGAGACCCAGTACTTC
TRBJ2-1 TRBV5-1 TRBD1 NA CASSADRVSSYNEQFF TGCGCCAGCAGCGCGGACAGGGTAAGCTCCTACAATGAGCAGTTCTTC
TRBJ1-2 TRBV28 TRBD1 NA CASTAGGSSYGYTF TGTGCCAGCACTGCAGGGGGCAGTAGCTATGGCTACACCTTC
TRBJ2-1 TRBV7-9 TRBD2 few CASSPSGSSYNEQFF TGTGCCAGCAGCCCCAGCGGGAGCTCCTACAATGAGCAGTTCTTC
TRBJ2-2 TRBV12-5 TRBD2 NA CASGRDTGELFF TGTGCTAGCGGGAGGGACACCGGGGAGCTGTTTTTT
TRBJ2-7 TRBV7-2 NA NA CASSLVESGGYEQYF TGTGCCAGCAGCTTAGTAGAAAGCGGAGGCTACGAGCAGTACTTC
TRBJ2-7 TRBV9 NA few CASSPRLDHYEQYF TGTGCCAGCAGCCCCAGACTAGACCACTACGAGCAGTACTTC
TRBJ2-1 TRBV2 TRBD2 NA CASSGTSGSVF TGTGCCAGCAGTGGGACTAGCGGGAGCGTCTTC
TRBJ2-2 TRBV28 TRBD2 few CASSPLSGTNTGELFF TGTGCCAGCAGTCCCCTTAGCGGGACGAACACCGGGGAGCTGTTTTTT
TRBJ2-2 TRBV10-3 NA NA CAISDGVTGQAGELFF TGTGCCATCAGTGATGGGGTAACAGGCCAAGCGGGGGAGCTGTTTTTT
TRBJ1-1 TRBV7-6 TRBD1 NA CASSLAGQGGNTEAFF TGTGCCAGCAGCTTAGCGGGACAGGGAGGGAACACTGAAGCTTTCTTT
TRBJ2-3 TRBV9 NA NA CASTLGQRLWYF TGTGCCAGCACCCTAGGTCAGCGGCTCTGGTATTTT
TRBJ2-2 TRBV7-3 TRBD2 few CASSPSLAPRTGELFF TGTGCCAGCAGCCCATCACTAGCGCCGAGGACCGGGGAGCTGTTTTTT
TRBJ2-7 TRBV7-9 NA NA CASSLATYDEQYF TGTGCCAGCAGCTTGGCGACTTACGACGAGCAGTACTTC
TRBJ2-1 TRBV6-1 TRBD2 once CASSGLAGAYNEQFF TGTGCCAGCAGTGGACTAGCGGGGGCCTACAATGAGCAGTTCTTC
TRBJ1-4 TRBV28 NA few CASSLLVEKLFF TGTGCCAGCAGTTTACTCGTTGAAAAACTGTTTTTT
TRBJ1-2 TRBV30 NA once CAWSAPARGLFGYTF TGTGCCTGGAGTGCCCCAGCCAGGGGTCTCTTTGGCTACACCTTC
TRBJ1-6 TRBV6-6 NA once CASSYSPERNSPLHF TGTGCCAGCAGTTACTCGCCAGAACGCAATTCACCCCTCCACTTT
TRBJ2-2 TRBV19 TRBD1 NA CASSAPGQGPTGELFF TGTGCCAGTAGTGCTCCGGGACAGGGCCCCACCGGGGAGCTGTTTTTT